The 5 T cell receptor beta chains below come from one sample, sequenced in a study of blood T cell repertoires in COVID-19. Sequencing was performed with immunoSEQ multiplex PCR; in TCRdb, only in-frame clones are kept and a portion is missing. The sample consists of around 200,000 clones, 60% to 85% of them appearing once. Source material: peripheral blood. Source of these receptors: a woman in her sixties or seventies with acute or convalescent COVID-19.

The chain employs TRBV6-1 and TRBJ2-5; TRBD1 agrees at 8 bases. The V and J ends lost 1 base and 1 base, in that order; junction bases with no gene match: 2. Per germline, CDR1 MNHNS and CDR2 SASEGT. This CDR3 spans 15 amino acids. The DNA of the CDR3 is TGTGCCAGCAGTGAAGGGACAGGGTCCCAAGAGACCCAGTACTTC. This encodes CASSEGTGSQETQYF.

V gene TRBV11-2 combines with J gene TRBJ2-1; D is perhaps TRBD2 (5 bases). With 3 bases removed from V and 4 bases from J, the gap between germline ends came to 13 bases. CDR3 size: 15 residues. Germline CDR1 and CDR2: SGHAT and FQNNGV. CDR3 in amino acids: CASSLIDTGYNEQFF. In nucleotides, the CDR3 is TGTGCCAGCAGCTTGATTGATACGGGGTACAATGAGCAGTTCTTC.

The genes are TRBV28 and TRBJ2-1, with 9 nucleotides matching TRBD2. CDR1 MDHEN and CDR2 SYDVKM come from the germline V gene. The J segment lost 0 bases and the V segment lost 7 bases, leaving 4 bases of the junction unmatched. CDR3 length: 15 residues. This chain's CDR3 is CASTHSGSSYNEQFF. DNA for the CDR3: TGTGCCAGCACCCATAGCGGGAGCTCCTACAATGAGCAGTTCTTC.

There are a few counts of this clone. V usage is TRBV19 and J usage is TRBJ2-7, with a tentative D call TRBD2 (5 bases). The CDR3 runs to 14 residues. CDR1 LNHDA and CDR2 SQIVND come from the germline V gene (reference sequence). V lost 6 bases to trimming and J lost 4 bases, with 16 bases between them. The CDR3 bases are TGTGCCAGTAGACCCGGGATACCCCCATACGAGCAGTACTTC. This gives the protein CASRPGIPPYEQYF.

CDR3 sequence reads: CASNNLGTGGYNEQFF. CDR3 DNA sequence: TGTGCCAGCAACAACCTCGGGACAGGCGGCTACAATGAGCAGTTCTTC. The V gene is TRBV28, the J gene TRBJ2-1; TRBD1 matches 8 bases. The CDR3 totals 16 residues. With 7 bases clipped from V and 3 bases from J, the junction kept 11 bases outside the gene matches. Germline loops: CDR1 MDHEN, CDR2 SYDVKM.